These 9 T cell receptor beta chains originate from one sample sequenced in a study of T cells after yellow fever vaccination. TCRdb called the 5' RACE reads again in MiXCR, with one record for every CDR3 protein. In the table there are 620,000 or so distinct CDR3 sequences, less than 20% of which are singletons. The specimen was PBMCs, collected 5 to 6 days after the first yellow fever vaccination. These receptors came from a young man who received the YFV17D yellow fever vaccine.

Concerning this clonotype: An end of the junction differs from the germline gene, which may be a read error. The genes are TRBV7-2 and TRBJ1-2, with TRBD1 matching over 7 bases. The CDR3 has 15 residues. Per the germline V gene, CDR1 is SGHTA and CDR2 is FQGNSA. The CDR3 nucleotides read TGTGCCAGCAGCTCCCTAGAAGGGGACAGCTATGGCTACGCCTTC. This sequence encodes CASSSLEGDSYGYAF.

The chain couples TRBV4-1 to TRBJ2-1; 7 nucleotides match TRBD1. The CDR3 is 12 residues long. Per germline, CDR1 MGHRA and CDR2 YSYEKL. Germline trimming cut 3 bases from V and 10 bases from J; bases unmatched to any gene: 3. CDR3 sequence reads: CASSQTGTEQFF. CDR3 coding DNA: TGCGCCAGCAGCCAGACAGGGACGGAGCAGTTCTTC.

The table lists this clonotype with a few counts. The gene calls are TRBV6-1 and TRBJ1-2, with TRBD1 as a possible D gene (6 bases). CDR3 size: 13 residues. CDR1 is MNHNS and CDR2 is SASEGT in the germline V gene. Trimming stripped 5 bases from V and 4 bases from J, with 11 bases between. In DNA form, the CDR3 reads TGTGCCAGCAGTCAGGGGTACAGCTATGGCTACACCTTC. Protein product: CASSQGYSYGYTF.

The CDR3 region has the DNA TGTGCCAGCAGCCCCGGACTAGGGGGAGCCGGGGAGCTGTTTTTT. Its protein is CASSPGLGGAGELFF. The V call is TRBV7-2, the J call TRBJ2-2; TRBD2 is a possible D gene (7 bases). Trimming shortened V by 5 bases and J by 6 bases, and 16 bases separated the two germline ends. Germline CDR1 is SGHTA and CDR2 is FQGNSA. The CDR3 runs to 15 residues.

V gene TRBV7-8 combines with J gene TRBJ2-1, with unresolved D. The CDR3 has 18 amino acids. Germline CDR1 is SGHVS and CDR2 is FQNEAQ. V shed 1 base and J shed 8 bases, with 24 bases lying between them. CDR3 sequence: CASSLEGYSPQVLYEQFF. CDR3 DNA sequence: TGTGCCAGCAGCTTAGAAGGGTATAGTCCTCAGGTCCTCTATGAGCAGTTCTTC.

The V gene is TRBV5-1, the J gene TRBJ1-1; the match to TRBD1 covers 10 bases. With V trimmed by 4 bases and J by 5 bases, 8 bases remained unmatched. This CDR3 region has 15 residues. From germline, CDR1 is SGHRS and CDR2 YFSETQ. In DNA form, the CDR3 reads TGCGCCAGCAGCACGGGGGACAGGGGAGGGACTGAAGCTTTCTTT. It yields the protein CASSTGDRGGTEAFF.

This CDR3 is CASSPTGRADTQYF. CDR3 DNA: TGTGCCAGCAGTCCGACAGGGAGGGCAGATACGCAGTATTTT. The V gene is TRBV28, the J gene TRBJ2-3; perhaps D is TRBD1 or TRBD2 (7 bases each). Trimming left V 5 bases short and J 4 bases short, with 13 bases between. The germline gives CDR1 MDHEN, CDR2 SYDVKM. The CDR3 totals 14 residues.

This clonotype appeared a few times. The rearrangement uses TRBV7-2 and TRBJ1-6; TRBD1 agrees at 9 bases. There are 15 residues in the CDR3. The V gene end was trimmed by 3 bases and the J gene end by 7 bases; junction bases not matched to a gene: 4. Germline assignment: CDR1 SGHTA and CDR2 FQGNSA. CDR3 sequence reads: CASSFITGGNSPLHF. The CDR3 DNA reads as TGTGCCAGCAGCTTTATAACAGGGGGCAATTCACCCCTCCACTTT. Full variable domain (rest looked up from reference TRBV7-2 and TRBJ1-6): GAGVSQSPSNKVTEKGKDVELRCDPISGHTALYWYRQSLGQGLEFLIYFQGNSAPDKSGLPSDRFSAERTGGSVSTLTIQRTQQEDSAVYLCASSFITGGNSPLHFGNGTRLTVT.

This clonotype was seen more than once but under ten times. The J gene is TRBJ2-1, the V gene TRBV6-5; D unresolved. The CDR3 has 11 amino acids. The germline V gene encodes CDR1 MNHEY and CDR2 SVGAGI. Between the trimmed V and J ends, which lost 7 bases and 4 bases, there was a span of 5 bases. The CDR3, as DNA: TGTGCCAGCAAAAATTACAATGAGCAGTTCTTC. As protein: CASKNYNEQFF.